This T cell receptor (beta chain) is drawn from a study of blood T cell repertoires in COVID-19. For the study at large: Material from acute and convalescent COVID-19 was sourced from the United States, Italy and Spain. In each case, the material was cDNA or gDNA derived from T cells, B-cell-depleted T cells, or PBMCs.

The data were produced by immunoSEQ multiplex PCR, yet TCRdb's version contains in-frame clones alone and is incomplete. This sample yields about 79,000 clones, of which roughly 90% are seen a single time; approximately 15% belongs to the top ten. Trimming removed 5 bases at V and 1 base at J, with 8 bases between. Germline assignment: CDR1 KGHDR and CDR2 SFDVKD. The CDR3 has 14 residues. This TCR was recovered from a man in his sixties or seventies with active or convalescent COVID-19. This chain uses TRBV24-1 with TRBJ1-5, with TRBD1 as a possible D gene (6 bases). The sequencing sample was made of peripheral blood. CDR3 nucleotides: TGTGCCACCAGTGGGACAGCCAGCAATCAGCCCCAGCATTTT. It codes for CATSGTASNQPQHF.